This T cell receptor (beta chain) emerged from a study of immune evolution from preneoplasia to lung adenocarcinoma. General study results and limits: Top clone frequencies peaked in normal lung, apparently declining through invasive adenocarcinoma.

In germline, CDR1 is LGHNA, CDR2 YNFKEQ. The CDR3 spans 14 residues. With 0 bases removed from V and 4 bases from J, the gap between germline ends came to 4 bases. This clone has just a few counts. Its antigen remains unknown. Generated by immunoSEQ multiplex PCR, the TCRdb table keeps only in-frame clones and is missing some. The data hold around 4,100 clones, with about 86% observed a single time. The TCR was taken from a person aged 70 to 85 with lung adenocarcinoma. The sequencing sample was made of FFPE minimally invasive lung adenocarcinoma tissue. The rearrangement links TRBV4-2 to TRBJ1-6; D is unclear. The CDR3 DNA reads TGTGCCAGCAGCCAAGACACTTATAATTCACCCCTCCACTTT. Translation gives CASSQDTYNSPLHF.